One and the same sample provided the 29 T cell receptor beta chains below, sequenced in a study of Graves' ophthalmopathy and Graves' hyperthyroidism. RNA transcripts were the template, and TCR beta CDR3 regions were amplified from them. An opening RT-PCR round employed HTBI primers and preceded a second-round multiplex PCR. TCRdb re-called the multiplex PCR reads with MiXCR, one entry per CDR3 protein. The sample consists of under 800,000 distinct CDR3 sequences, 22% of them appearing once. Sequenced sample: peripheral blood. All receptors derive from a woman younger than 30 with stable Graves' hyperthyroidism. Some clones in this sample may be carry-over from other donors' samples.

Ten or more counts support this clonotype. This rearrangement joins TRBV5-1 to TRBJ2-2; TRBD1 matches at 9 bases. The CDR3 is 15 amino acids. V shed 4 bases, J shed 7 bases, and the junction held 8 bases outside the gene matches. Germline V lookup: CDR1 SGHRS, CDR2 YFSETQ. CDR3 sequence reads: CASSTGTGQSGELFF. For the CDR3, the DNA is TGCGCCAGCAGCACCGGGACAGGGCAAAGCGGGGAGCTGTTTTTT.

In its sample, this clonotype was seen many times. This chain joins TRBV12-3 or TRBV12-4 and TRBJ2-7, with 11 bases lining up with TRBD1. V shed 4 bases and J 6 bases; nucleotides not matched to a gene: 5. This CDR3 contains 14 residues. The CDR3 sequence: CASSSGQGAGEQYF. CDR3 bases: TGTGCCAGCAGTTCCGGACAGGGGGCGGGCGAGCAGTACTTC.

This clonotype was recorded many times. The V and J genes are TRBV6-1 and TRBJ1-5, with a tentative D call TRBD1 (5 bases). CDR3 length: 16 amino acids. Trimming took 0 bases from V and 0 from J, leaving 9 bases between them. Germline values: CDR1 MNHNS, CDR2 SASEGT. CDR3 residues: CASSEAAGHSNQPQHF. The CDR3 DNA reads TGTGCCAGCAGTGAAGCGGCAGGGCATAGCAATCAGCCCCAGCATTTT.

This clonotype was observed at least ten times. The genes are TRBV7-2 and TRBJ1-5, with D possibly TRBD1 on 6 matching bases. The CDR3 sequence is 15 residues long. V was shortened by 5 bases and J by 2 bases, with 13 bases between the two germline ends. Germline loops: CDR1 SGHTA, CDR2 FQGNSA. The CDR3 coding sequence is TGTGCCAGCAGCCGCCTGACAGGCCGCAATCAGCCCCAGCATTTT. Translated: CASSRLTGRNQPQHF.

The chain couples TRBV29-1 to TRBJ2-5, with D perhaps being TRBD1 or TRBD2 (5 bases each). This CDR3 comprises 12 residues. V dropped 6 bases and J dropped 5 bases, with 13 bases sitting between them. Germline V gives CDR1 SQVTM, CDR2 ANQGSEA. CDR3 residues: CSVGTVGETQYF. The CDR3 nucleotides are TGCAGCGTCGGGACGGTTGGGGAGACCCAGTACTTC.

This clonotype was observed a single time. This chain links TRBV28 with TRBJ1-1, with D unresolved. V was cut by 2 bases and J by 3 bases, with 7 bases left in between. The CDR3 loop spans 13 amino acids. In germline, CDR1 is MDHEN, CDR2 SYDVKM. CDR3 amino acids: CASSLTRYTEAFF. CDR3 nucleotides: TGTGCCAGCAGTTTAACCAGATACACTGAAGCTTTCTTT.

This rearrangement joins TRBV15 to TRBJ2-5; a possible D gene is TRBD2 (6 bases). CDR1 and CDR2 (germline): LNHNV, YYDKDF (reference sequence). The length of the CDR3 is 15 residues. V lost 0 bases, J lost 5 bases, and 13 bases lay in between. The CDR3 region is CATSRDGVGGETQYF. The CDR3 nucleotides read TGTGCCACCAGCAGAGATGGGGTGGGGGGTGAGACCCAGTACTTC.

The CDR3 sequence: CASSQAYGGVYYGYTF. The CDR3 DNA is TGTGCCAGCAGCCAAGCGTACGGGGGCGTCTACTATGGCTACACCTTC. The rearrangement uses TRBV3-1 and TRBJ1-2; perhaps TRBD1 as D (6 bases). The V and J ends lost 1 base and 3 bases respectively, with 15 bases between them. The CDR3 extends over 16 amino acids. Germline V gives CDR1 LGHDT, CDR2 YNNKEL (reference sequence).

This clonotype was detected ten times or more. The chain is built from TRBV19 and TRBJ2-7; TRBD1 might be the D (6 bases). The germline V gene has CDR1 LNHDA and CDR2 SQIVND (reference sequence). V gave up 3 bases and J gave up 1 base, with 13 bases separating them. The CDR3 consists of 15 residues. The CDR3 loop reads CASSIYYQGSYEQYF. CDR3 coding DNA: TGTGCCAGTAGTATTTACTATCAGGGGTCCTACGAGCAGTACTTC.

The chain uses TRBV2 and TRBJ1-6; the match to TRBD1 covers 9 bases. The germline CDR1 and CDR2 sequences are SNHLY and FYNNEI. The CDR3 sequence is 15 residues long. V trimming: 6 bases; J trimming: 9 bases; junction bases outside the gene matches: 9. CDR3 sequence reads: CASRAGQGSSSPLHF. The CDR3 region has the DNA TGTGCCAGCAGGGCGGGACAGGGATCAAGTTCACCCCTCCACTTT.

This clonotype was counted many times. The rearrangement uses TRBV11-2 and TRBJ1-6, with unresolved D. Trimming pared 3 bases from V and 4 bases from J, leaving 10 bases between. The CDR3 has 15 amino acids. Germline values: CDR1 SGHAT, CDR2 FQNNGV. In DNA, the CDR3 is TGTGCCAGCAGCTTTATCGGCAGTTATAATTCACCCCTCCACTTT. Translation gives CASSFIGSYNSPLHF.

In this sample, this clonotype turned up many times. The CDR3 sequence: CSARVGREVYGYTF. CDR3 nucleotide sequence: TGCAGTGCTAGAGTAGGACGGGAAGTCTATGGCTACACCTTC. The rearrangement links TRBV20-1 to TRBJ1-2; no clear D. Germline CDR1 reads DFQATT; CDR2 reads SNEGSKA (reference sequence). Trimming stripped 1 base from V and 4 bases from J, with 13 bases between. The CDR3 loop spans 14 amino acids.

This clonotype has at least ten counts. The chain links TRBV30 to TRBJ1-1; a weak D match, TRBD1 (6 bases). Per the germline V gene, CDR1 is GTSNPN and CDR2 is SVGIG (reference sequence). The ends were cut back, 5 bases at V and 5 bases at J, with 15 bases in the middle. This CDR3 region has 13 residues. CDR3 in amino acids: CAWEGQGRTEAFF. CDR3 nucleotide sequence: TGTGCCTGGGAGGGGCAGGGGAGGACTGAAGCTTTCTTT.

This clonotype has at least ten counts. V usage is TRBV15 and J usage is TRBJ1-1; TRBD1 might be the D (5 bases). This CDR3 comprises 13 residues. V was pared by 5 bases and J by 1 base, with 8 bases between. Germline V gives CDR1 LNHNV, CDR2 YYDKDF (reference sequence). The CDR3 region has the DNA TGTGCCACCAGCGGGGACGGGAACACTGAAGCTTTCTTT. Translation gives CATSGDGNTEAFF.

V usage is TRBV7-2 and J usage is TRBJ2-7; D call uncertain. The CDR3 spans 14 residues. Germline CDR1 SGHTA, CDR2 FQGNSA. Between the trimmed V and J ends, which lost 5 bases and 3 bases, there was a span of 14 bases. CDR3 amino acids: CASSRPTLNYEQYF. As DNA, the CDR3 is TGTGCCAGCAGCCGCCCAACCTTGAACTACGAGCAGTACTTC. The complete variable domain, with remaining parts taken from reference TRBV7-2 and TRBJ2-7, reads GAGVSQSPSNKVTEKGKDVELRCDPISGHTALYWYRQSLGQGLEFLIYFQGNSAPDKSGLPSDRFSAERTGGSVSTLTIQRTQQEDSAVYLCASSRPTLNYEQYFGPGTRLTVT.

This chain joins TRBV6-1 and TRBJ1-3; D remains ambiguous. V was clipped by 11 bases and J by 4 bases, with 9 bases between them. CDR1 and CDR2 (germline): MNHNS, SASEGT. The CDR3 is 11 amino acids. The DNA of the CDR3 is TGTGCCGGGTCCAAGGGAAACACCATATATTTT. Translating gives CAGSKGNTIYF.

At least ten counts were recorded for this clonotype. The DNA for the CDR3 is TGTGCCAGCAGCTGGCAGAGGACAGGGTATAATTCACCCCTCCACTTT. Amino acids: CASSWQRTGYNSPLHF. The chain uses TRBV5-6 and TRBJ1-6, with TRBD1 matching 8 bases. Germline CDR1 reads SGHDT; CDR2 reads YYEEEE. The CDR3 loop spans 16 amino acids. The V gene end was trimmed by 3 bases and the J gene end by 4 bases; junction bases not matched to a gene: 6.

V is TRBV20-1 and J is TRBJ2-5, with unresolved D. V lost 6 bases and J 7 bases, leaving 18 bases between the germline ends. The CDR3 runs 13 residues. Germline V gene lookup returns CDR1 DFQATT and CDR2 SNEGSKA (reference sequence). The CDR3 here is CSARSGLDGTQYF. The CDR3 region has the DNA TGCAGTGCCCGCTCCGGCCTAGACGGGACCCAGTACTTC.

There are many counts of this clonotype. The chain is built from TRBV20-1 and TRBJ1-5, with unresolved D. The CDR3 is made up of 12 amino acids. V shed 5 bases and J shed 7 bases, with 12 bases lying between them. The V gene's germline CDR1 is DFQATT and CDR2 SNEGSKA (reference sequence). The CDR3 spells CSAGTSGQPQHF. CDR3 sequence (DNA): TGCAGTGCTGGCACGAGTGGGCAGCCCCAGCATTTT.

This clonotype was detected only once. This chain connects TRBV20-1 to TRBJ1-6; 8 nucleotides align to TRBD1. CDR1 DFQATT and CDR2 SNEGSKA come from the germline V gene (reference sequence). V was clipped by 3 bases and J by 9 bases; unmatched bases: 7. The length of the CDR3 is 14 residues. Here the CDR3 reads CSASGQGVSSPLHF. CDR3 DNA sequence: TGCAGTGCTAGCGGACAGGGAGTGAGTTCACCCCTCCACTTT.

Notes on this clonotype: This sequence may be a read error, since a much larger clone differs from it by one base. The V gene is TRBV6-1, the J gene TRBJ1-1, with D possibly being TRBD1 (6 bases). This CDR3 region has 14 residues. Per germline, CDR1 MNHNS and CDR2 SASEGT. CDR3 sequence: CASPPDRPNTESFF. The DNA of the CDR3 is TGTGCCAGCCCGCCCGACAGGCCGAACACTGAATCTTTCTTT.

Many counts were recorded for this clonotype. For the CDR3, the DNA is TGTGCCAGCAGGAGGGACTACACGGACGGTGCGGCTAACTATGGCTACACCTTC. This gives the protein CASRRDYTDGAANYGYTF. The chain is built from TRBV6-2 or TRBV6-3 and TRBJ1-2, with D perhaps matching TRBD1 (5 bases). The CDR3 contains 18 residues. The germline gives CDR1 MNHEY, CDR2 SVGEGT. V was shortened by 6 bases and J by 0 bases, with 23 bases between the two germline ends.

This clonotype has just a few counts. The chain couples TRBV5-1 to TRBJ2-2; TRBD2 might be the D (5 bases). The CDR3 is 15 amino acids. V lost 2 bases to trimming and J lost 4 bases, with 12 bases between them. Germline V gene lookup returns CDR1 SGHRS and CDR2 YFSETQ. The DNA for the CDR3 is TGCGCCAGCAGCTTAACGGACTTCTTCACCGGGGAGCTGTTTTTT. Translating it yields CASSLTDFFTGELFF.

The genes are TRBV2 and TRBJ1-1, with D unresolved. V lost 11 bases, J lost 0 bases, and 13 bases lay in between. Germline assignment: CDR1 SNHLY and CDR2 FYNNEI. There are 13 residues in the CDR3. CDR3 sequence: CAGCQTMNTEAFF. The CDR3 bases are TGTGCCGGATGCCAGACTATGAACACTGAAGCTTTCTTT. Full variable domain (outside the CDR3, taken from reference TRBV2 and TRBJ1-1): EPEVTQTPSHQVTQMGQEVILRCVPISNHLYFYWYRQILGQKVEFLVSFYNNEISEKSEIFDDQFSVERPDGSNFTLKIRSTKLEDSAMYFCAGCQTMNTEAFFGQGTRLTVV.

The chain combines TRBV7-9 with TRBJ1-1; weak D call: TRBD1 (5 bases). Germline V CDR1 and CDR2: SEHNR, FQNEAQ (reference sequence). This CDR3 contains 12 residues. V lost 8 bases to trimming and J lost 3 bases, with 10 bases between them. The CDR3 bases are TGTGCCAGCGGGGGAGGGTACACTGAAGCTTTCTTT. As protein: CASGGGYTEAFF.

This clonotype was counted between two and nine times. CDR3: CASSLGGPASEQYF. DNA for the CDR3: TGTGCCAGCAGTTTGGGAGGCCCAGCAAGCGAGCAGTACTTC. The J gene is TRBJ2-7, the V gene TRBV12-3 or TRBV12-4; D is possibly TRBD2 (6 bases). V was shortened by 3 bases and J by 6 bases, with 15 bases between the two germline ends. The CDR3 runs 14 residues.

At least ten counts were recorded for this clonotype. The chain couples TRBV24-1 to TRBJ1-5; TRBD1 might be the D (5 bases). This CDR3 region has 12 residues. Trimming took off 9 bases at V and 4 bases at J, with 9 bases between the two ends. Germline V gene lookup returns CDR1 KGHDR and CDR2 SFDVKD. The CDR3 spells CATAQGNQPQHF. In DNA, the CDR3 is TGTGCCACCGCCCAGGGTAATCAGCCCCAGCATTTT.

The chain combines TRBV7-2 with TRBJ2-5, with TRBD2 identical over 7 bases. The CDR3 totals 15 residues. Losses at the gene ends were 5 bases for V and 5 bases for J; bases not matched to a gene: 11. Germline CDR1 SGHTA, CDR2 FQGNSA. CDR3 amino acids: CASSLGGGKRETQYF. The CDR3 nucleotides read TGTGCCAGCAGCCTGGGGGGGGGTAAAAGGGAGACCCAGTACTTC. The variable domain in full, with the rest retrieved from reference TRBV7-2 and TRBJ2-5, is GAGVSQSPSNKVTEKGKDVELRCDPISGHTALYWYRQSLGQGLEFLIYFQGNSAPDKSGLPSDRFSAERTGGSVSTLTIQRTQQEDSAVYLCASSLGGGKRETQYFGPGTRLLVL.

Regarding this clonotype: A much larger clone lies a single base off, so this may be a read error. The V call is TRBV10-2, the J call TRBJ1-1; 7 positions agree with TRBD1. Germline CDR1 WSHSY, CDR2 SAAADI. The CDR3 extends over 14 amino acids. CDR3 in DNA: TGCTCCAGCAGTGAAAGACAGGGAGGGACTGAAGCTTTCTTT. The encoded protein is CSSSERQGGTEAFF.